The 19 T cell receptor beta chains given below trace back to one sample, sequenced in a study of cytomegalovirus exposure and HLA in healthy donors. This table comes from immunoSEQ multiplex PCR, and its TCRdb copy is limited to in-frame clones, with some not included. The sample consists of fewer than 55,000 clones, 85% to 95% of them appearing once. The sample taken for sequencing was PBMCs. The receptors were sampled from a man younger than 35 in good health and CMV-seronegative.

The chain recombines TRBV11-3 with TRBJ1-2; no firm D call. The germline V gene encodes CDR1 SGHNT and CDR2 YENEEA. V dropped 5 bases and J dropped 3 bases, with 19 bases sitting between them. CDR3 size: 16 residues. CDR3 DNA: TGTGCCAGCAGCCCTAGTCTTACACGGAGCGACTATGGCTACACCTTC. It yields the protein CASSPSLTRSDYGYTF. The full variable domain, its missing parts supplied by reference TRBV11-3 and TRBJ1-2, is EAGVVQSPRYKIIEKKQPVAFWCNPISGHNTLYWYLQNLGQGPELLIRYENEEAVDDSQLPKDRFSAERLKGVDSTLKIQPAELGDSAVYLCASSPSLTRSDYGYTFGSGTRLTVV.

This clone is a singleton in its sample. This chain uses TRBV6-5 with TRBJ2-7; 11 bases fit TRBD2. Germline V gene data show CDR1 as MNHEY and CDR2 as SVGAGI. V was pared by 2 bases and J by 7 bases, with 10 bases of the junction left unmatched. This CDR3 spans 16 amino acids. CDR3 protein: CASSYRTSGRQGEQYF. The CDR3 nucleotides read TGTGCCAGCAGTTACCGTACTAGCGGGAGACAGGGAGAGCAGTACTTC.

By frequency in the sample, this clone is medium-sized. The gene calls are TRBV4-3 and TRBJ2-2; TRBD1 matches 9 bases. The V gene's germline CDR1 is LGHNA and CDR2 YSLEER. The CDR3 has 15 residues. J lost 9 bases, V lost 1 base, and 6 bases had no gene match. The CDR3 protein is CASSQGTGEIRELFF. The CDR3 nucleotides read TGCGCCAGCAGCCAAGGGACAGGGGAGATCAGGGAGCTGTTTTTT.

The chain combines TRBV4-3 with TRBJ1-3, with no clear D. CDR3 length equals 15 residues. CDR1 and CDR2 from the germline V gene are LGHNA and YSLEER. V was trimmed by 0 bases and J by 4 bases, leaving 10 bases between them. CDR3 bases: TGCGCCAGCAGCCAAGAACCGGCGGTCGGAAACACCATATATTTT. Translated: CASSQEPAVGNTIYF.

The chain employs TRBV11-3 and TRBJ2-1; D is ambiguous. The germline V gene encodes CDR1 SGHNT and CDR2 YENEEA. This CDR3 is 15 amino acids long. The V end was cut by 2 bases, the J end by 3 bases, with 11 bases between. This CDR3 reads CASSLTNRYYNEQFF. CDR3 coding DNA: TGTGCCAGCAGCTTAACGAACAGATACTACAATGAGCAGTTCTTC.

The chain carries TRBV28 and TRBJ2-6; 9 bases line up with TRBD1. J was trimmed by 2 bases and V by 6 bases; bases with no gene match: 11. The germline CDR1 and CDR2 sequences are MDHEN and SYDVKM. The CDR3 spans 18 residues. The CDR3 protein is CASSRPGQGRPGANVLTF. DNA for the CDR3: TGTGCCAGCAGCCGGCCGGGACAGGGACGTCCTGGGGCCAACGTCCTGACTTTC.

This chain joins TRBV29-1 and TRBJ2-3; 9 bases map to TRBD1. Germline trimming cut 4 bases from V and 6 bases from J; bases unmatched to any gene: 11. Per germline, CDR1 SQVTM and CDR2 ANQGSEA. This CDR3 has 15 residues. The CDR3: CSVGLSGQGLDTQYF. The CDR3 nucleotides are TGCAGCGTTGGGTTGTCGGGACAGGGTTTGGATACGCAGTATTTT.

The sample holds one count of this clone. The rearrangement uses TRBV5-4 and TRBJ1-2; 11 positions match TRBD1. The CDR3 runs to 15 residues. Germline CDR1 SGHNT, CDR2 YYREEE (reference sequence). The J segment lost 6 bases and the V segment lost 0 bases, leaving 4 bases of the junction unmatched. The CDR3 DNA reads as TGTGCCAGCAGCTTGGTCGGACAGGGGGCGAATGGCTACACCTTC. Residues: CASSLVGQGANGYTF.

The chain combines TRBV9 with TRBJ2-1, with 10 bases matching TRBD2. Germline V gene data show CDR1 as SGDLS and CDR2 as YYNGEE. This CDR3 has 17 amino acids. V shed 0 bases, J shed 7 bases, and the junction held 10 bases outside the gene matches. The CDR3, as DNA: TGTGCCAGCAGCGTAGATCCCGCTAGCGGGAGTAAGAATGAGCAGTTCTTC. It specifies CASSVDPASGSKNEQFF.

The chain employs TRBV7-2 and TRBJ2-2; 8 bases agree with TRBD1. There are 17 residues in the CDR3. V dropped 8 bases and J dropped 5; count of bases not matched to a gene: 16. Germline CDR1 and CDR2: SGHTA and FQGNSA. The CDR3 spells CASCHPGQGGRTGELFF. The DNA of the CDR3 is TGTGCCAGCTGCCACCCCGGACAGGGAGGTCGGACCGGGGAGCTGTTTTTT.

The CDR3 coding sequence is TGTGCCAGCAGCGTAGTAGCGACGAACACCGGGGAGCTGTTTTTT. Protein: CASSVVATNTGELFF. V gene TRBV9 combines with J gene TRBJ2-2; tentatively, D is TRBD2 (5 bases). The CDR3 is 15 amino acids. Germline CDR1 is SGDLS and CDR2 is YYNGEE. With 0 bases removed from V and 0 bases from J, the gap between germline ends came to 6 bases.

By sample share, this clone is medium-sized. This chain joins TRBV19 and TRBJ2-1; D perhaps matches TRBD1 (6 bases). Germline CDR1 and CDR2: LNHDA and SQIVND (reference sequence). V was trimmed by 1 base and J by 7 bases, leaving 17 bases between them. This CDR3 region has 16 residues. The CDR3 sequence: CASSIGWGQSWNEQFF. The CDR3 DNA is TGTGCCAGTAGTATAGGTTGGGGACAATCCTGGAATGAGCAGTTCTTC.

The genes are TRBV6-6 and TRBJ2-2, with 8 bases lining up with TRBD2. The V gene end was trimmed by 6 bases and the J gene end by 8 bases; junction bases not matched to a gene: 11. The CDR3 loop spans 15 amino acids. From germline, CDR1 is MNHNY and CDR2 SVGAGI (reference sequence). The CDR3 coding sequence is TGTGCCAGCAGCAAAGGAGCGGGAGTAAAGGGGGAGCTGTTTTTT. Protein product: CASSKGAGVKGELFF.

The chain recombines TRBV9 with TRBJ2-3, with D unclear. The germline V gene encodes CDR1 SGDLS and CDR2 YYNGEE. Trimming cost V 0 bases and J 1 base, with 9 bases left between them. The CDR3 loop spans 15 amino acids. The CDR3 nucleotides read TGTGCCAGCAGCGTAGGGAGTGTGGGCACAGATACGCAGTATTTT. It is translated as CASSVGSVGTDTQYF.

This chain joins TRBV29-1 and TRBJ2-7; 8 nucleotides line up with TRBD2. J lost 3 bases, V lost 3 bases, and 10 bases had no gene match. Looked up from germline, CDR1 is SQVTM and CDR2 is ANQGSEA. The CDR3 extends over 15 amino acids. CDR3 region: CSVDIVAGGIYEQYF. In DNA form, the CDR3 reads TGCAGCGTTGATATCGTCGCGGGAGGCATCTACGAGCAGTACTTC.

CDR3 sequence reads: CASSVVGGTRAEQFF. The CDR3 DNA reads TGTGCCAGCAGCGTAGTTGGTGGGACTAGGGCTGAGCAGTTCTTC. The chain couples TRBV9 to TRBJ2-1, with TRBD2 matching over 8 bases. CDR1 SGDLS and CDR2 YYNGEE come from the germline V gene. The J segment lost 9 bases and the V segment lost 0 bases, leaving 8 bases of the junction unmatched. The CDR3 extends over 15 amino acids.

CDR3 residues: CASSLVRGSGELFF. Here the CDR3 DNA reads TGTGCCAGCAGCTTAGTTAGGGGATCCGGGGAGCTGTTTTTT. The chain couples TRBV11-3 to TRBJ2-2, with D possibly matching TRBD1 (5 bases). Trimming took 1 base from V and 6 from J, leaving 9 bases between them. This CDR3 region has 14 residues. Germline V CDR1 and CDR2: SGHNT, YENEEA.

Concerning this clone: This same CDR3 is encoded by further DNA sequences in the sample. The V and J genes are TRBV30 and TRBJ1-3; D is unresolved. V was shortened by 4 bases and J by 1 base, with 5 bases between the two germline ends. The CDR3 sequence is 12 residues long. Germline V gene sequence: CDR1 GTSNPN, CDR2 SVGIG (reference sequence). CDR3: CAWKESGNTIYF. CDR3 DNA: TGTGCCTGGAAAGAGTCTGGAAACACCATATATTTT. Drawing the rest from reference TRBV30 and TRBJ1-3, the complete variable domain is SQTIHQWPATLVQPVGSPLSLECTVEGTSNPNLYWYRQAAGRGLQLLFYSVGIGQISSEVPQNLSASRPQDRQFILSSKKLLLSDSGFYLCAWKESGNTIYFGEGSWLTVV.

This clone appeared a few times. The rearrangement uses TRBV11-2 and TRBJ1-1; 8 positions agree with TRBD1. With 5 bases clipped from V and 0 bases from J, the junction kept 11 bases outside the gene matches. The CDR3 runs 17 residues. The V gene's germline CDR1 is SGHAT and CDR2 FQNNGV. The CDR3 DNA sequence: TGTGCCAGCAGCCCGTGGACAGGGACTCATATGAACACTGAAGCTTTCTTT. Protein sequence: CASSPWTGTHMNTEAFF. Full variable domain (rest looked up from reference TRBV11-2 and TRBJ1-1): EAGVAQSPRYKIIEKRQSVAFWCNPISGHATLYWYQQILGQGPKLLIQFQNNGVVDDSQLPKDRFSAERLKGVDSTLKIQPAKLEDSAVYLCASSPWTGTHMNTEAFFGQGTRLTVV.